This entry concerns a single TCR beta chain. This clonotype was seen many times. Its antigen remains undetermined. It has no much larger one-base neighbor in the sample; base qualities were not kept. These data come from a study of human T cells and chemical hapten exposure (dated by TCRdb to the early 2020s). Regarding the research as a whole: For sensitization, 2% DPC in acetone was applied to a roughly 2 cm by roughly 2 cm area of upper inner arm skin. Each blood RNA sample was used to sequence both TCR alpha and TCR beta chains. The study tracked peripheral blood TCR repertoire changes in vivo during primary and secondary sensitization to the hapten diphenylcyclopropenone (DPC) in alopecia patients. The libraries were sequenced as a pool, and the TCR yield per sample differed mostly because of small variations in library volumes within the pool. Blood for TCR sequencing was provided by twenty-nine alopecia patients at one to four time points (pre-sensitization, 2, 6 and 24 weeks). Blood was sampled from patients pre-sensitization (week 0) and at 2, 6 and about 24 weeks after DPC sensitization. Throughout the study period of around 25 weeks, patients also received therapeutic DPC doses to the scalp every week. Patch testing on the upper back used Finn chambers containing 0.01% DPC, with scoring done after 6 days according to International Contact Dermatitis Research Group standards. Alopecia areata with under or over 50% scalp involvement, alopecia totalis and alopecia universalis were represented in the patient cohort, which was mostly female. The study at large found these results: DPC sensitization did not change the number of TCRs with a frequency above 1 in 1000, and there was no evidence of changes in global repertoire structure. Significantly more large CDR3 similarity clusters were formed by expanded TCRs than by pre-sensitization or healthy control sets, consistent with antigen-driven responses. Because all patients had alopecia, a presumed autoimmune disease, the immune response of the patients might differ from that of healthy individuals. Repeated subsampling changed both the strength of the expansion versus patch-test correlation and the threshold at which the correlation became significant. Patch test score was positively correlated with the number of PT1 expanded TCRs, with significance at thresholds 8, 16 and 32 but not at 4.

To prepare the library, RACE was applied. The sequencer was a NextSeq 500. Library preparation attached unique molecular identifiers to individual cDNA molecules for quantitative, reproducible TCR counting. The paper's processing steps were these. The median number of TCRs per sample was 85,000 to 100,000, ranging from 23,224 to 690,600. The Decombinator software suite was used to annotate V, J and CDR3 in the TCR reads. To make PS versus PT1 abundance plots, every sample was subsampled to the same number of TCRs (28,000). Expanded TCRs were defined as absent before sensitization and observed at least eight times at the 2-week time point. The public reads were run again by TCRdb, first through fastp at Q25 and then through MiXCR, and only productive beta chains were kept. A single entry per CDR3 protein holds the most common genes and DNA from its merged rows. Here the V and J calls rest on TCRdb's processing, not on the authors' analysis. Counted in this sample were more than 30,000 distinct CDR3 sequences; 5% to 8% of them appeared once. More than 7% of the sample is taken by the ten largest.

What this sample's time point label stands for: patch test 1, 2 weeks after DPC sensitization. Interpreted using the paper, the treatment or condition label stands for: therapeutic diphenylcyclopropenone sensitization with weekly scalp DPC. Total RNA was isolated from unfractionated whole blood collected in Tempus Blood RNA tubes. Blood at each patch-test visit was drawn before the patch test was applied. Patients were considered eligible if aged 18 to 70, diagnosed with alopecia and deemed suitable for DPC therapy, and patients were excluded if pregnant. V is cut by 6 bases and J by 0 bases, and the space between the germline ends is 8 bases. From cysteine to phenylalanine, the CDR3 is 13 amino acids long. Only the CDR3 portion is preserved as DNA: 39 bases, with reading frame beginning at the first base. Taken from the germline V gene, the CDR1 and CDR2 loops are MNHEY and SVGEGT.

The clonotype was recovered from a young woman with alopecia areata. Some clones in this sample may be carry-over from other donors' samples. Sequencing used whole blood, obtained in connection with sensitization to the hapten diphenylcyclopropenone (DPC). The chain is assembled from TRBV6-2 or TRBV6-3 and TRBJ2-5; no D gene call is confident. The CDR3 amino acid sequence is: CASSDTYQETQYF. The DNA sequence follows: TGTGCCAGCAGCGACACGTACCAAGAGACCCAGTACTTC.